Shown below are 3 T cell receptor beta chains from a single sample sequenced in a study of PD-1 blockade in mismatch repair-deficient tumors (dated by TCRdb to between 2016 and 2019). The protocol used for the library was the immunoSEQ multiplex PCR assay. Held by TCRdb, this immuneACCESS table contains in-frame sequences only and omits some clones. Under half of the omission traces to an unresolved V gene where checked; the cause of the rest is unknown. In this sample the table shows approximately 50,000 clones, around 82% of which occur a single time. In total, the top ten clones hold more than 2.5% of the sample. The sequencing used peripheral blood, collected 4 weeks after starting pembrolizumab. These receptors were collected from an adult with mismatch repair-deficient cancer.

J is TRBJ2-5 and V is TRBV28, with 14 bases lining up with TRBD2. V dropped 4 bases and J dropped 3; count of bases not matched to a gene: 10. Per the germline V gene, CDR1 is MDHEN and CDR2 is SYDVKM. The CDR3 is made up of 18 amino acids. The CDR3 sequence is CASSSPGLAGERKETQYF. The DNA of the CDR3 is TGTGCCAGCAGTTCCCCGGGACTAGCGGGAGAGCGTAAAGAGACCCAGTACTTC.

J is TRBJ2-7 and V is TRBV11-2, with D perhaps TRBD1 or TRBD2 (6 bases each). V gave up 6 bases and J gave up 7 bases, with 16 bases separating them. Germline V lookup: CDR1 SGHAT, CDR2 FQNNGV. This CDR3 has 13 residues. The CDR3 loop is CASRGASAGEQYF. CDR3 in DNA: TGTGCCAGCAGGGGGGCGTCGGCGGGGGAGCAGTACTTC.

The rearrangement links TRBV7-2 to TRBJ2-5; 7 nucleotides match TRBD1. The V gene's germline CDR1 is SGHTA and CDR2 FQGNSA. Unmatched junction bases numbered 7, after V lost 5 bases and J lost 4 bases. The CDR3 is 14 amino acids. CDR3 DNA: TGTGCCAGCAGCCAAACAGGGGAGCGAGAGACCCAGTACTTC. It is translated as CASSQTGERETQYF.